This T cell receptor (beta chain) emerged from a study of cytomegalovirus exposure and HLA in healthy donors. Study-wide results and limits: Upon later analysis, TCR association rates were observed to vary by HLA locus, being highest for DRB1 and lowest for HLA-C. Association with HLA alleles at 0.05 false discovery rate was found for 17,000 or so TCR beta sequences in a later analysis. A later analysis linked a missense DCLRE1C variant to TCR beta V- and J-gene trimming. CMV serostatus was the sole immune exposure information available.

In the PCR, 60 Vbeta and 13 Jbeta primers were used. TCRdb's copy holds only in-frame clones and misses some; the assay was immunoSEQ multiplex PCR. The sample shows hundreds of thousands of clones, under 70% of them seen only once. This clone was counted once. The antigen is not known. V was trimmed by 2 bases and J by 3 bases, leaving 8 bases between them. Looked up from germline, CDR1 is MNHNS and CDR2 is SASEGT. The CDR3 consists of 14 residues. Sequencing was carried out using PBMCs. The receptor was isolated from a man between 35 and 55 years old in good health and CMV-seropositive. The chain is built from TRBV6-1 and TRBJ1-5; D unclear. CDR3 in DNA: TGTGCCAGCAGTGAATCTTCTAACAATCAGCCCCAGCATTTT. This sequence encodes CASSESSNNQPQHF.